A selection of T cell receptor beta chains follows, all from one sample in a study of cytomegalovirus exposure and HLA in healthy donors. Sequencing used immunoSEQ multiplex PCR; TCRdb keeps in-frame clones, though not all of them. The sample includes 250,000 or so clones, over 90% of them seen just once. The material sequenced was PBMCs. Receptors were obtained from a girl aged 2 to 9 in good health and CMV-seronegative. Both conserved end residues are part of each CDR3. D genes are given only for firm matches. Not every row has a clone size; where given, it reads once, few, many or a size class.

clone size	V gene	D gene	J gene	CDR3 DNA	CDR3 protein
NA	TRBV30	TRBD1	TRBJ1-2	TGTGCCTGGAGTCGTGGACAGGGGGACTATGGCTACACCTTC	CAWSRGQGDYGYTF
NA	TRBV30	NA	TRBJ1-3	TGTGCCTGGAGTCCCGGTGCGACTGGAAACACCATATATTTT	CAWSPGATGNTIYF
NA	TRBV7-2	NA	TRBJ2-7	TGTGCCAGCAGCTTAGGGGGCGGTGGGGTCTACGAGCAGTACTTC	CASSLGGGGVYEQYF
once	TRBV2	NA	TRBJ2-7	TGTGCCACAAAGGGGCCCTCGCCGGGACTGCACACCTACGAGCAGTACTTC	CATKGPSPGLHTYEQYF
NA	TRBV18	TRBD1	TRBJ1-4	TGTGCCAGCTCTCACAGGGGGGATAATGAAAAACTGTTTTTT	CASSHRGDNEKLFF
once	TRBV27	NA	TRBJ1-4	TGTGCCAGCAGTTCAGGGATCTCCCCTAATGAAAAACTGTTTTTT	CASSSGISPNEKLFF
NA	TRBV6-4	NA	TRBJ1-2	TGTGCCAGCAGTGACGGCGGCTATGGCTACACCTTC	CASSDGGYGYTF
NA	TRBV11-2	NA	TRBJ1-2	TGTGCCAGCAGCTTCCTGACAGGAGACTATGGCTACACCTTC	CASSFLTGDYGYTF
NA	TRBV6-5	TRBD2	TRBJ2-7	TGTGCCAGCAGCTCCGGCGGGAGGACCTACGAGCAGTACTTC	CASSSGGRTYEQYF
once	TRBV6-5	TRBD1	TRBJ2-3	TGTGCCAGCAGCAGGGGGGATACGCAGTATTTT	CASSRGDTQYF
NA	TRBV29-1	NA	TRBJ2-7	TGCAGCGGTGGGGGCGGATCCTACGAGCAGTACTTC	CSGGGGSYEQYF
NA	TRBV6-5	TRBD2	TRBJ2-1	TGTGCCAGCAGCGCCGGGACTAGCGGGAGTAATGAGCAGTTCTTC	CASSAGTSGSNEQFF
NA	TRBV5-1	NA	TRBJ2-1	TGCGCCAGCAGCCCGAGCCGAACTGAGCAGTTCTTC	CASSPSRTEQFF
NA	TRBV5-1	NA	TRBJ2-3	TGCGCCAGCAGCTCTCGGGACATAAACACAGATACGCAGTATTTT	CASSSRDINTDTQYF
NA	TRBV29-1	TRBD1	TRBJ1-2	TGCAGCGCCGAAACGCCAGGGGGCCCTGGCTACACCTTC	CSAETPGGPGYTF
NA	TRBV12-5	TRBD1	TRBJ1-5	TGTGCTAGTGGTTTGGACGGACAGGGGGTTCCGAATCAGCCCCAGCATTTT	CASGLDGQGVPNQPQHF
NA	TRBV5-1	NA	TRBJ1-3	TGCGCCAGCAGCCTAGAACAGGGATTTGGAAACACCATATATTTT	CASSLEQGFGNTIYF
NA	TRBV6-5	TRBD1	TRBJ1-1	TGTGCCAGCAGTTACGTAACAGGGGTGAACACTGAAGCTTTCTTT	CASSYVTGVNTEAFF
NA	TRBV11-2	NA	TRBJ2-7	TGTGCCAGCAGCTTAGCTGGCCTAGAGATCTACGAGCAGTACTTC	CASSLAGLEIYEQYF
NA	TRBV18	TRBD1	TRBJ2-5	TGTGCCAGCTCACCTACAAGGACAGGGAAAGAGACCCAGTACTTC	CASSPTRTGKETQYF
NA	TRBV6-5	TRBD1	TRBJ2-5	TGTGCCAGCAGGGGACAGCAAGAGACCCAGTACTTC	CASRGQQETQYF
NA	TRBV7-9	NA	TRBJ2-5	TGTGCCAGCAGCCCCGGTTTTGGTTCGGAGACCCAGTACTTC	CASSPGFGSETQYF
NA	TRBV6-6	NA	TRBJ2-7	TGTGCCAGCAGTCTGTCCCTAACGGGGGACTCCTACGAGCAGTACTTC	CASSLSLTGDSYEQYF
NA	TRBV9	NA	TRBJ1-5	TGTGCCAGCAGCGTAGGTTCAGGGAATAGCAATCAGCCCCAGCATTTT	CASSVGSGNSNQPQHF
NA	TRBV2	NA	TRBJ1-1	TGTGCCAGTCCCCGTCGCAGGGACACTGAAGCTTTCTTT	CASPRRRDTEAFF
NA	TRBV9	NA	TRBJ2-3	TGTGCCAGCAGCGTATTGGGGGGGCGGTCGGGCACAGATACGCAGTATTTT	CASSVLGGRSGTDTQYF
few	TRBV10-3	NA	TRBJ1-1	TGTGCCATCAGTGCGAGGGATAGTATCACTGAAGCTTTCTTT	CAISARDSITEAFF
NA	TRBV19	NA	TRBJ1-5	TGTGCCAGTAGTACAGGGAACAATCAGCCCCAGCATTTT	CASSTGNNQPQHF
NA	TRBV19	NA	TRBJ2-2	TGTGCCAGTAGTTTCAGGGGCGGGGAGCTGTTTTTT	CASSFRGGELFF
NA	TRBV18	TRBD1	TRBJ1-2	TGTGCCAGCTCACCAGGGACAGAGGGAGTTTACTATGGCTACACCTTC	CASSPGTEGVYYGYTF
once	TRBV5-8	TRBD2	TRBJ2-5	TGTGCCAGCAGCTTAGGACTAGACCAAGAGACCCAGTACTTC	CASSLGLDQETQYF
once	TRBV19	TRBD2	TRBJ2-5	TGTGCCAGTAGACCGCGGACTAGCCAGAAGACCCAGTACTTC	CASRPRTSQKTQYF
NA	TRBV7-9	TRBD1	TRBJ1-5	TGTGCCAGCAGCGCGGGGACAGTGGGTCCGAATCAGCCCCAGCATTTT	CASSAGTVGPNQPQHF
NA	TRBV2	NA	TRBJ2-3	TGTGCCAGTGCGGGGCAGGGGGTTGGAACAGATACGCAGTATTTT	CASAGQGVGTDTQYF
NA	TRBV28	NA	TRBJ2-5	TGTGCCAGCAGTCCCCACACAAGTCAAGAGACCCAGTACTTC	CASSPHTSQETQYF
once	TRBV2	TRBD1	TRBJ2-1	TGTGCCAGCGACAGACAGGGGACCCACAATGAGCAGTTCTTC	CASDRQGTHNEQFF
NA	TRBV28	TRBD2	TRBJ2-7	TGTGCCAGCAGACAACCCTCTAGGCGGGGGGGCTTACGTCACTCCTACGAGCAGTACTTC	CASRQPSRRGGLRHSYEQYF
once	TRBV5-4	NA	TRBJ2-1	TGTGCCAGCAGCGGCCCGAGTGGGAGCTCCTACAATGAGCAGTTCTTC	CASSGPSGSSYNEQFF
NA	TRBV6-6	NA	TRBJ1-4	TGTGCCAGCAGTTACTCGAGGTCTGTAGGTTATGAAAAACTGTTTTTT	CASSYSRSVGYEKLFF
NA	TRBV5-8	TRBD2	TRBJ2-3	TGTGCCAGCAGCTTGTGGGCTAGCGGGGCAGATACGCAGTATTTT	CASSLWASGADTQYF
NA	TRBV18	TRBD1	TRBJ2-2	TGTGCCAGCTCACCCTCCGGGACAGCTGTGACCGGGGAGCTGTTTTTT	CASSPSGTAVTGELFF
NA	TRBV19	TRBD1	TRBJ2-7	TGTGCCAGTCTACCCTCCGGGACAGGGGTCCACGAGCAGTACTTC	CASLPSGTGVHEQYF
NA	TRBV6-5	TRBD1	TRBJ2-7	TGTGCCAGCACCCTACGACAGGGAACCTACGAGCAGTACTTC	CASTLRQGTYEQYF
NA	TRBV6-5	TRBD1	TRBJ1-6	TGTGCCAGCAGTTACCCCCGGACAGGGGGGAATTCACCCCTCCACTTT	CASSYPRTGGNSPLHF
NA	TRBV18	NA	TRBJ1-4	TGTGCCAGCTCACCAAGTAGGACAGCCGCCCTGGGCGGAGACGGTGAAAAACTGTTTTTT	CASSPSRTAALGGDGEKLFF
NA	TRBV18	NA	TRBJ2-3	TGTGCCAGCTCACCACAGCCAGGGAGCACAGATACGCAGTATTTT	CASSPQPGSTDTQYF
once	TRBV9	TRBD1	TRBJ1-1	TGTGCCAGCAGCGTCCAAGACAGGGGTACTGAAGCTTTCTTT	CASSVQDRGTEAFF
few	TRBV6-6	TRBD1	TRBJ2-3	TGTGCCAGCAGGGACAGGGGTACAGATACGCAGTATTTT	CASRDRGTDTQYF